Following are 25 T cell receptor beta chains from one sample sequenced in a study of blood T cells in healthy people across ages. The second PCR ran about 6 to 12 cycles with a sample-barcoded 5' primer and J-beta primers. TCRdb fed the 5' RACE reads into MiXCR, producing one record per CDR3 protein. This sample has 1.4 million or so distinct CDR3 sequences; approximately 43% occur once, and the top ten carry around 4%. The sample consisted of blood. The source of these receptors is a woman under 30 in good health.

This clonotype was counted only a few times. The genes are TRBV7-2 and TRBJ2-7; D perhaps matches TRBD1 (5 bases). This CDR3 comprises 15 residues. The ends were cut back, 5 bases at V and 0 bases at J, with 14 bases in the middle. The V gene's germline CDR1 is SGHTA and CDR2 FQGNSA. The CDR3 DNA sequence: TGTGCCAGCAGCCCCCTGGGGCGGTACTCCTACGAGCAGTACTTC. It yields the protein CASSPLGRYSYEQYF.

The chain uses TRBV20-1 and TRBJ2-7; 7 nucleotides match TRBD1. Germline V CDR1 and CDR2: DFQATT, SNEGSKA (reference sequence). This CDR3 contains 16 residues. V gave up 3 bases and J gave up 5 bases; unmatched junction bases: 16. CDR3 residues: CSASEIPTGLLDEQYF. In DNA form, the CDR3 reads TGCAGTGCTAGTGAAATCCCGACAGGGTTATTAGACGAGCAGTACTTC.

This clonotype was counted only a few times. This CDR3 reads CASSPSGLAANEQFF. CDR3 nucleotide sequence: TGTGCCAGCAGCCCGAGCGGACTAGCGGCCAATGAGCAGTTCTTC. V and J are TRBV9 and TRBJ2-1; 10 bases are shared with TRBD2. This CDR3 is built from 15 residues. Germline-derived CDR1 and CDR2 are SGDLS and YYNGEE. Trimming at V came to 4 bases and at J to 6 bases, leaving 7 bases not matched to a gene.

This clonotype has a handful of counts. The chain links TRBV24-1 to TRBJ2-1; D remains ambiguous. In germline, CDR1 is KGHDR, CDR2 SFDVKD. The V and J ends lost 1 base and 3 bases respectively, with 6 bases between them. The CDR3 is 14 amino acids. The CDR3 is CATSDFPNYNEQFF. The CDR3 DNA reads TGTGCCACCAGTGATTTTCCCAACTACAATGAGCAGTTCTTC.

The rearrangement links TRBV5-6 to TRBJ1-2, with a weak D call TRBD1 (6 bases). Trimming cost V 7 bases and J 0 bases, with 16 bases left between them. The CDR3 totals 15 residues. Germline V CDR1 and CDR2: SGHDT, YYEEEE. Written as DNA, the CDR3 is TGTGCCAGCTTTCCTCTCAACAGGGCTAACTATGGCTACACCTTC. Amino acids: CASFPLNRANYGYTF.

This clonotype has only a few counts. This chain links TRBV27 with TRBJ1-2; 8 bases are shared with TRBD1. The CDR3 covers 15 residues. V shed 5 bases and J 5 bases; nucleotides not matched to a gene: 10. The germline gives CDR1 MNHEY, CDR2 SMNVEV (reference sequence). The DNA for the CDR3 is TGTGCCAGCAGTCCGCGAGGACAGGGATGGTATGGCTACACCTTC. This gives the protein CASSPRGQGWYGYTF.

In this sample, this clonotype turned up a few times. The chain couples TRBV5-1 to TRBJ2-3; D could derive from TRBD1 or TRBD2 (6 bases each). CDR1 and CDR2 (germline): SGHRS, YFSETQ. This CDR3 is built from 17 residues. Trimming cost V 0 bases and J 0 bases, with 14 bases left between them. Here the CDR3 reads CASSLAGALYSTDTQYF. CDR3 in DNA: TGCGCCAGCAGCTTGGCGGGGGCCCTATATAGCACAGATACGCAGTATTTT. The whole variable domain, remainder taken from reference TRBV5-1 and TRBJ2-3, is KAGVTQTPRYLIKTRGQQVTLSCSPISGHRSVSWYQQTPGQGLQFLFEYFSETQRNKGNFPGRFSGRQFSNSRSEMNVSTLELGDSALYLCASSLAGALYSTDTQYFGPGTRLTVL.

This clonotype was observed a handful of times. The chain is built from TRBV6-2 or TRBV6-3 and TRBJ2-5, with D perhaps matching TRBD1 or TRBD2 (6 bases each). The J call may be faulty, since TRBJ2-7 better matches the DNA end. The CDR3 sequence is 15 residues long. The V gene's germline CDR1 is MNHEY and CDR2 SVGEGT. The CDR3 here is CASSYFGGLAYEQYF. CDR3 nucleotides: TGTGCCAGCAGTTACTTCGGGGGCCTTGCCTACGAGCAGTACTTC.

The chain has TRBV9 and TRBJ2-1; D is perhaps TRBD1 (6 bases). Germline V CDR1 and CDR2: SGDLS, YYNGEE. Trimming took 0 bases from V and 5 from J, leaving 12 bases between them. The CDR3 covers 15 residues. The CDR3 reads CASSVDQGNHNEQFF. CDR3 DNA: TGTGCCAGCAGCGTAGACCAGGGGAACCACAATGAGCAGTTCTTC.

The CDR3: CASSLLAGTATYGYTF. DNA for the CDR3: TGTGCCAGCAGTCTTCTTGCCGGGACAGCAACCTATGGCTACACCTTC. The chain links TRBV7-6 to TRBJ1-2, with TRBD1 matching over 7 bases. The germline V gene has CDR1 SGHVS and CDR2 FNYEAQ. The CDR3 totals 16 residues. Losses at the gene ends were 6 bases for V and 4 bases for J; bases not matched to a gene: 14. Combining the CDR3 with reference TRBV7-6 and TRBJ1-2 gives the whole variable domain GAGVSQSPRYKVTKRGQDVALRCDPISGHVSLYWYRQALGQGPEFLTYFNYEAQQDKSGLPNDRFSAERPEGSISTLTIQRTEQRDSAMYRCASSLLAGTATYGYTFGSGTRLTVV.

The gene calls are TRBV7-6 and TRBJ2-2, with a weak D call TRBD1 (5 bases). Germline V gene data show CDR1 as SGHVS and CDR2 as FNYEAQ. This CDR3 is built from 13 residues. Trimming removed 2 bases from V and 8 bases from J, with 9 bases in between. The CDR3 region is CASSLQYRGELFF. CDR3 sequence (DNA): TGTGCCAGCAGCTTACAGTACAGGGGGGAGCTGTTTTTT.

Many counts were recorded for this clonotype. This chain's CDR3 is CASSDDLYGYTF. The CDR3 nucleotides are TGTGCCAGCAGTGACGATTTATATGGCTACACCTTC. V usage is TRBV2 and J usage is TRBJ1-2, with unresolved D. CDR1 SNHLY and CDR2 FYNNEI come from the germline V gene. Trimming shortened V by 3 bases and J by 5 bases, and 7 bases separated the two germline ends. This CDR3 region has 12 residues.

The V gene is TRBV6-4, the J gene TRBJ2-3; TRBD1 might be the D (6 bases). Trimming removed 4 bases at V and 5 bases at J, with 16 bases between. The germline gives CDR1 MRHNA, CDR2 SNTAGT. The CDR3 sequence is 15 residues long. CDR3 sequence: CASSGGAGAGDTQYF. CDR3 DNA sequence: TGTGCCAGCAGTGGTGGGGCAGGGGCCGGAGATACGCAGTATTTT.

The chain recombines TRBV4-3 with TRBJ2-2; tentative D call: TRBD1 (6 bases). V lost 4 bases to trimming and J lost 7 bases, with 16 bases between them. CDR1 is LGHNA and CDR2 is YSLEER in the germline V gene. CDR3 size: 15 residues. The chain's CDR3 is CASSRHIGRGGELFF. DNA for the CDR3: TGCGCCAGCAGCCGGCACATTGGCAGGGGCGGGGAGCTGTTTTTT.

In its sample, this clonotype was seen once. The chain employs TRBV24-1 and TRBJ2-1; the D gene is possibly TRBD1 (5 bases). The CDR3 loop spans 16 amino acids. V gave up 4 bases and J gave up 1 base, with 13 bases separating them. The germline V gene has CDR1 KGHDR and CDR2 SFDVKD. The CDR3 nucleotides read TGTGCCACCAGTGACGCGACAGCTATGTCCTACAATGAGCAGTTCTTC. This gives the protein CATSDATAMSYNEQFF.

CDR3 amino acids: CASSTRDRVVEQFF. CDR3 DNA sequence: TGTGCCAGCAGCACCCGGGACAGGGTTGTTGAGCAGTTCTTC. The chain is built from TRBV9 and TRBJ2-1; 9 bases are shared with TRBD1. J gave up 9 bases and V 4 bases, and 8 bases lay outside the gene matches. CDR1 is SGDLS, CDR2 YYNGEE, per germline. The CDR3 consists of 14 residues.

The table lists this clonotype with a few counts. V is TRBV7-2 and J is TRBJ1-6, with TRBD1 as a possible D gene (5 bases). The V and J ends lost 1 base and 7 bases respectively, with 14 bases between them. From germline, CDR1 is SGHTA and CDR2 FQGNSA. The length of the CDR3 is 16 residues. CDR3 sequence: CASSLEGGGWNSPLHF. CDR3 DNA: TGTGCCAGCAGCTTAGAGGGCGGGGGGTGGAATTCACCCCTCCACTTT.

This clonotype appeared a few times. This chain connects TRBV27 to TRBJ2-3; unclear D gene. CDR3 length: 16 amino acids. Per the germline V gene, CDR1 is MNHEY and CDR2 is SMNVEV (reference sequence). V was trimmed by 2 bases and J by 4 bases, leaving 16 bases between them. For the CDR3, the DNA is TGTGCCAGCAGTTTAGTCGGGCTTCCTGCTTCAGATACGCAGTATTTT. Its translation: CASSLVGLPASDTQYF.

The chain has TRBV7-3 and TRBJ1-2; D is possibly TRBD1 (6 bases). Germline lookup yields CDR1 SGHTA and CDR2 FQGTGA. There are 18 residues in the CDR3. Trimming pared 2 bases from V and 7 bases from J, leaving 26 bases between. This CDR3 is CASSLFASVGGRDSGYTF. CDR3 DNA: TGTGCCAGCAGCTTATTTGCTTCGGTTGGGGGCCGGGACTCTGGCTACACCTTC.

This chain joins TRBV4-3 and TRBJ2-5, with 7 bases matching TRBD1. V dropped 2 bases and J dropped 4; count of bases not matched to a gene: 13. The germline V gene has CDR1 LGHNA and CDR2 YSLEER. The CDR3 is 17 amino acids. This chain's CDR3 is CASSQSLDRAGVETQYF. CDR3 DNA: TGCGCCAGCAGCCAATCCCTAGACAGGGCCGGAGTAGAGACCCAGTACTTC.

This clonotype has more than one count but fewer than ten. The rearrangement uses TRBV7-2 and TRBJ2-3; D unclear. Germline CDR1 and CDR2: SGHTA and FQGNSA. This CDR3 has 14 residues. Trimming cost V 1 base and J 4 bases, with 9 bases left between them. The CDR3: CASSLERFPDTQYF. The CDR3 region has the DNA TGTGCCAGCAGCTTAGAGCGATTCCCAGATACGCAGTATTTT.

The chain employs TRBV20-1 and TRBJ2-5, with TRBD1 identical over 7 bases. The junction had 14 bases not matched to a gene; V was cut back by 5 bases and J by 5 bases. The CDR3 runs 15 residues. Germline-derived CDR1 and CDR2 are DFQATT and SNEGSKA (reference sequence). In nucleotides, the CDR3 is TGCAGTGCTTCCCCTCCAGAACAGGGGTTGGAGACCCAGTACTTC. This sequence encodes CSASPPEQGLETQYF.

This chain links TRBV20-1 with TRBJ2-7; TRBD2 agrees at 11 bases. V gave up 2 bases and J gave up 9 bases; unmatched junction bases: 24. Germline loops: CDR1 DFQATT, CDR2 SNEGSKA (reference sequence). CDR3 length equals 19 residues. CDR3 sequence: CSARSLTSGIPGSHNAQYF. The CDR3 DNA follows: TGCAGTGCTAGATCATTGACTAGCGGGATCCCCGGGTCACACAATGCGCAGTACTTC.

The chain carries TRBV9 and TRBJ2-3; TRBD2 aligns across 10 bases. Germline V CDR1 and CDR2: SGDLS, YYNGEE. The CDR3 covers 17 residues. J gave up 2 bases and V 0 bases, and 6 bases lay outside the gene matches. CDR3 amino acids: CASSVVPSGGPTDTQYF. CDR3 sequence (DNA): TGTGCCAGCAGCGTAGTCCCTAGCGGGGGTCCCACAGATACGCAGTATTTT.

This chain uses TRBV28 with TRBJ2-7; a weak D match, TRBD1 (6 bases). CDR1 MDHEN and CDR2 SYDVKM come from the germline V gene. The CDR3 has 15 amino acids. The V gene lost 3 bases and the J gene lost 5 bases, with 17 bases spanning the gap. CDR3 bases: TGTGCCAGCAGTTTGGACAACAGGGTCGCCGACGAGCAGTACTTC. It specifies CASSLDNRVADEQYF.